This is a list of T cell receptor beta chains from one sample in a study of molecular identifiers for immune sequencing clone quantification. TCRdb passed the PCR reads through MiXCR, listing each CDR3 protein once. The sample records around 300,000 distinct CDR3 sequences, about 23% being singletons. Sequences were obtained from naive CD8+ T cells from blood, with Jurkat cell RNA spiked in. These receptor sequences come from a human donor in good health. Some libraries in this study had Jurkat cell RNA spiked in. Each CDR3 is given with its conserved first and last residue. Each record gives: V gene, J gene, clone size, D gene, CDR3 DNA, CDR3 protein. A D gene is named only where the DNA matches it firmly. A row's size may be missing; if present it is once, few, many or a size class.

V gene: TRBV27
J gene: TRBJ2-6
clone size: many
D gene: TRBD1
CDR3 DNA: TGTGCCAGCAGTGTAACAGGGGGCGTTGGGGCCAACGTCCTGACTTTC
CDR3 protein: CASSVTGGVGANVLTF

V gene: TRBV11-2
J gene: TRBJ2-7
clone size: few
D gene: TRBD1
CDR3 DNA: TGTGCCACCGGACAGGCAGGGTCCTACGAGCAGTACTTC
CDR3 protein: CATGQAGSYEQYF

V gene: TRBV4-3
J gene: TRBJ2-3
clone size: .
D gene: .
CDR3 DNA: TGCGCCAGCAGCCAAGACCCGCCGCCAGGATACACAGATACGCAGTATTTT
CDR3 protein: CASSQDPPPGYTDTQYF

V gene: TRBV29-1
J gene: TRBJ2-1
clone size: .
D gene: .
CDR3 DNA: TGCAGCCCTGAGGTCCTAGCGAATGAGCAGTTCTTC
CDR3 protein: CSPEVLANEQFF

V gene: TRBV7-9
J gene: TRBJ2-3
clone size: .
D gene: TRBD2
CDR3 DNA: TGTGCCTGCAGTTCGGGAGGAGATACGCAGTATTTT
CDR3 protein: CACSSGGDTQYF

V gene: TRBV12-3/TRBV12-4
J gene: TRBJ2-2
clone size: .
D gene: .
CDR3 DNA: .
CDR3 protein: CASSSLGAGSCFF

V gene: TRBV7-9
J gene: TRBJ2-3
clone size: many
D gene: .
CDR3 DNA: TGCGCCAGCAGCTTGGTTCTAGCCACAGATACGCAGTATTTT
CDR3 protein: CASSLVLATDTQYF

V gene: TRBV11-2
J gene: TRBJ2-4
clone size: many
D gene: .
CDR3 DNA: TGTGCCAGCAGCTTTGGCCAGGGTCACAACATTCAGTACTTC
CDR3 protein: CASSFGQGHNIQYF

V gene: TRBV20-1
J gene: TRBJ2-7
clone size: .
D gene: TRBD2
CDR3 DNA: TGCAGTGCTAGAGCTCGACGGACTAGCGGGAGGTACGAGCAGTACTTC
CDR3 protein: CSARARRTSGRYEQYF

V gene: TRBV13
J gene: TRBJ2-3
clone size: .
D gene: TRBD2
CDR3 DNA: TGTGCCAGCAGCTTATATGAGCGGGGGGAGGATTCAGATACGCAGTATTTT
CDR3 protein: CASSLYERGEDSDTQYF

V gene: TRBV28
J gene: TRBJ2-5
clone size: many
D gene: .
CDR3 DNA: TGTGCCAGCAGTTTATCAAGGGTTTCCGGAGAGACCCAGTACTTC
CDR3 protein: CASSLSRVSGETQYF

V gene: TRBV4-3
J gene: TRBJ1-5
clone size: few
D gene: .
CDR3 DNA: TGCGCCAGCAGCCAGGACGGTAATCAGCCCCAGCATTTT
CDR3 protein: CASSQDGNQPQHF

V gene: TRBV7-2
J gene: TRBJ1-2
clone size: .
D gene: .
CDR3 DNA: TGTGCCAGCAGCTTACACTATGGCTGCACCTTC
CDR3 protein: CASSLHYGCTF

V gene: TRBV20-1
J gene: TRBJ2-7
clone size: .
D gene: TRBD1
CDR3 DNA: TGCAGTGCTAGCCCCGGGACAGGGGGCCCCTCCGCGCAGTCCTTC
CDR3 protein: CSASPGTGGPSAQSF

V gene: TRBV27
J gene: TRBJ2-7
clone size: few
D gene: .
CDR3 DNA: TGTGCCAGCAGTTCAACCGGGACTGGCTACGAGCAGTACTTC
CDR3 protein: CASSSTGTGYEQYF

V gene: TRBV4-3
J gene: TRBJ2-7
clone size: .
D gene: TRBD2
CDR3 DNA: TGCGCCAGCAGCGCAAGCTTTAGCGGGACGGGCTACGCGCAGTACTTC
CDR3 protein: CASSASFSGTGYAQYF

V gene: TRBV5-6
J gene: TRBJ2-7
clone size: few
D gene: .
CDR3 DNA: TGTGCCAGCAGCTTGGTCAGGTACTCCTACGAGCAGTACTTC
CDR3 protein: CASSLVRYSYEQYF

V gene: TRBV2
J gene: TRBJ1-5
clone size: .
D gene: TRBD1
CDR3 DNA: TGTGCCAGCACCAAGGGGGACAGGGTGAATCAGCCCCAGCATTTT
CDR3 protein: CASTKGDRVNQPQHF

V gene: TRBV6-2/TRBV6-3
J gene: TRBJ1-1
clone size: few
D gene: TRBD1
CDR3 DNA: TGTGCCAGCAGTTCCTCAGGGACAGGGTATACTGAAGCTTTCTTT
CDR3 protein: CASSSSGTGYTEAFF

V gene: TRBV7-9
J gene: TRBJ2-7
clone size: .
D gene: TRBD1
CDR3 DNA: TGTGCCAGCAGCTTGCCCGCCGAGGGGGCGAGGAACGAGCAGTACTTC
CDR3 protein: CASSLPAEGARNEQYF

V gene: TRBV2
J gene: TRBJ1-6
clone size: .
D gene: .
CDR3 DNA: TGTGCCGGCAAGAGGGACAACCTTGGTTCTCCCCTCCACTTT
CDR3 protein: CAGKRDNLGSPLHF

V gene: TRBV7-9
J gene: TRBJ2-3
clone size: many
D gene: .
CDR3 DNA: TGTGCCAGCAGCTTTTCCGGGATCACAGATACGCAGTATTTT
CDR3 protein: CASSFSGITDTQYF

V gene: TRBV20-1
J gene: TRBJ2-7
clone size: once
D gene: .
CDR3 DNA: TGCAGTGCTAGAGATAAGGGTCAGATCTACTACGAGCAGTACTTC
CDR3 protein: CSARDKGQIYYEQYF

V gene: TRBV6-2/TRBV6-3
J gene: TRBJ2-7
clone size: many
D gene: TRBD1
CDR3 DNA: TGTGCCAGCAGTTACGCAGGGGGTAGCGAGCAGTACTTC
CDR3 protein: CASSYAGGSEQYF

V gene: TRBV19
J gene: TRBJ2-1
clone size: .
D gene: .
CDR3 DNA: TGTGCCAGTAAAATTATTTCAGGTCCTTCCAATGAGCAGTTCTTC
CDR3 protein: CASKIISGPSNEQFF

V gene: TRBV7-9
J gene: TRBJ2-5
clone size: .
D gene: .
CDR3 DNA: TGTGCCAGCAGCTCCCTCGGGTCGCGAGACCAAGAGACCCAGTACTTC
CDR3 protein: CASSSLGSRDQETQYF

V gene: TRBV7-9
J gene: TRBJ2-3
clone size: many
D gene: .
CDR3 DNA: TGTGCCAGCAGCTTAACCCAGGGCCCCCCAGATACGCAGTATTTT
CDR3 protein: CASSLTQGPPDTQYF

V gene: TRBV27
J gene: TRBJ2-7
clone size: .
D gene: .
CDR3 DNA: TGTGCCAGCAGCTCCGGTGTGGCCTACGAGCAGTACTTC
CDR3 protein: CASSSGVAYEQYF

V gene: TRBV27
J gene: TRBJ2-1
clone size: once
D gene: .
CDR3 DNA: TGTGCCAGCAGATCCCCGGTCCAGACCTACAATGAGCAGTTCTTC
CDR3 protein: CASRSPVQTYNEQFF

V gene: TRBV27
J gene: TRBJ1-5
clone size: many
D gene: .
CDR3 DNA: TGTGCCAGCAGGTCGGCCGGCAATCAGCCCCAGCATTTT
CDR3 protein: CASRSAGNQPQHF

V gene: TRBV4-1
J gene: TRBJ1-5
clone size: many
D gene: .
CDR3 DNA: TGCGCCAGCAGCCAAGGAGGCAATCAGCCCCAGCATTTT
CDR3 protein: CASSQGGNQPQHF

V gene: TRBV4-1
J gene: TRBJ1-2
clone size: .
D gene: .
CDR3 DNA: TGCGCCAGCAGCCAAGGGGCGGGGGCGAGCGATGGCTACACCTTC
CDR3 protein: CASSQGAGASDGYTF

V gene: TRBV12-3/TRBV12-4
J gene: TRBJ1-1
clone size: many
D gene: .
CDR3 DNA: TGTGCCAGCAGTAGCGGCACTGAAGCTTTCTTT
CDR3 protein: CASSSGTEAFF

V gene: TRBV5-1
J gene: TRBJ1-4
clone size: many
D gene: .
CDR3 DNA: TGCGCCAGCAGCTTGGGCGACCCCGGTTTAGAAAAACTGTTTTTT
CDR3 protein: CASSLGDPGLEKLFF

V gene: TRBV5-1
J gene: TRBJ2-3
clone size: many
D gene: .
CDR3 DNA: TGCGCCAGCAGCTTGGTAACAGAAAACACAGATACGCAGTATTTT
CDR3 protein: CASSLVTENTDTQYF

V gene: TRBV20-1
J gene: TRBJ1-4
clone size: .
D gene: .
CDR3 DNA: TGCAGTGCTAGAGATGAATGGGGGGCTGGGGAAAAACTGTTTTTT
CDR3 protein: CSARDEWGAGEKLFF

V gene: TRBV12-3/TRBV12-4
J gene: TRBJ2-3
clone size: few
D gene: TRBD2
CDR3 DNA: TGTGCCAGCAGTAGACAGGGACTAGCGGGAGGGCCGATGGATACGCAGTATTTT
CDR3 protein: CASSRQGLAGGPMDTQYF

V gene: TRBV12-3/TRBV12-4
J gene: TRBJ2-7
clone size: few
D gene: .
CDR3 DNA: TGTGCCAGCAGCCGTACCGGCGGGTTCTACGAGCAGTACTTC
CDR3 protein: CASSRTGGFYEQYF

V gene: TRBV20-1
J gene: TRBJ2-7
clone size: few
D gene: .
CDR3 DNA: TGCAGTGCTAGAGGGGAGGCAGGGGGACCATACGAGCAGTACTTC
CDR3 protein: CSARGEAGGPYEQYF

V gene: TRBV5-6
J gene: TRBJ2-3
clone size: many
D gene: TRBD2
CDR3 DNA: TGTGCCAGCAGCAACGGACTAGCGGGTATCACAGATACGCAGTATTTT
CDR3 protein: CASSNGLAGITDTQYF

V gene: TRBV7-6
J gene: TRBJ2-7
clone size: .
D gene: TRBD2
CDR3 DNA: TGTGCCAGCAGCCAGGGACTAACTACCTACGAGCAGTACTTC
CDR3 protein: CASSQGLTTYEQYF

V gene: TRBV12-3/TRBV12-4
J gene: TRBJ2-1
clone size: many
D gene: .
CDR3 DNA: TGTGCCAGCAGTGCCCCGGGACTTTCCTACAATGAGCAGTTCTTC
CDR3 protein: CASSAPGLSYNEQFF

V gene: TRBV15
J gene: TRBJ1-5
clone size: few
D gene: TRBD1
CDR3 DNA: TGTGCCACCAGCAGCTCGGCGGCAGGGGGCGATCAGCCCCAGCATTTT
CDR3 protein: CATSSSAAGGDQPQHF

V gene: TRBV7-9
J gene: TRBJ2-3
clone size: many
D gene: .
CDR3 DNA: TGTGCCAGCAGCTGGTTCTCGGGCGCAGATACGCAGTATTTT
CDR3 protein: CASSWFSGADTQYF

V gene: TRBV24-1
J gene: TRBJ2-3
clone size: few
D gene: .
CDR3 DNA: TGTGCCACCAGTGATTTGCACGGCATCCGCACAGATACGCAGTATTTT
CDR3 protein: CATSDLHGIRTDTQYF

V gene: TRBV6-2/TRBV6-3
J gene: TRBJ2-1
clone size: .
D gene: .
CDR3 DNA: TGTGCCAGCAGTTACGACCCTTCCTACAATGAGCAGTTCTTC
CDR3 protein: CASSYDPSYNEQFF

V gene: TRBV5-1
J gene: TRBJ2-5
clone size: .
D gene: .
CDR3 DNA: TGCGCCAGCAGCTTCGGGCAGGGACAAGAGCCCCAGTACTTC
CDR3 protein: CASSFGQGQEPQYF

V gene: TRBV12-3/TRBV12-4
J gene: TRBJ2-5
clone size: .
D gene: .
CDR3 DNA: TGTGCCAGCAGTGCAATATTGTACCAAGAGACCCAGTACTTC
CDR3 protein: CASSAILYQETQYF

V gene: TRBV6-2/TRBV6-3
J gene: TRBJ2-5
clone size: many
D gene: TRBD2
CDR3 DNA: TGTGCCAGCACTCCACGGGGGGAAGAGACCCAGTACTTC
CDR3 protein: CASTPRGEETQYF

V gene: TRBV12-3/TRBV12-4
J gene: TRBJ2-6
clone size: many
D gene: .
CDR3 DNA: TGTGCCAGCAGAGGGGACATCCCTTACCCCTCTGGGGCCAACGTCCTGACTTTC
CDR3 protein: CASRGDIPYPSGANVLTF

V gene: TRBV7-9
J gene: TRBJ2-4
clone size: many
D gene: .
CDR3 DNA: TGTGCCAGCAGCAGAACGGACAAGCTCAGCTTC
CDR3 protein: CASSRTDKLSF